This TCR beta chain was obtained from a study of cytomegalovirus exposure and HLA in healthy donors. This clone came up once. What it binds is unknown. Germline-derived CDR1 and CDR2 are SGHTA and FQGNSA. The CDR3 extends over 13 amino acids. V was trimmed by 5 bases and J by 4 bases, leaving 11 bases between them. Overall study results and limits: It was 150 to 200 TCR beta chains that were listed as cytomegalovirus-associated.

Profiling relied on immunoSEQ multiplex PCR, and the TCRdb table lists in-frame clones only, not all of them. The sample shows about 44,000 clones, approximately 93% of them seen only once. The clonotype was recovered from a woman aged 18-29 years in good health and CMV-seronegative. This chain joins TRBV7-2 and TRBJ1-2; D unclear. The sequencing sample was made of PBMCs. CDR3 residues: CASSPRGIYGYTF. CDR3 DNA sequence: TGTGCCAGCAGCCCTCGCGGGATCTATGGCTACACCTTC.